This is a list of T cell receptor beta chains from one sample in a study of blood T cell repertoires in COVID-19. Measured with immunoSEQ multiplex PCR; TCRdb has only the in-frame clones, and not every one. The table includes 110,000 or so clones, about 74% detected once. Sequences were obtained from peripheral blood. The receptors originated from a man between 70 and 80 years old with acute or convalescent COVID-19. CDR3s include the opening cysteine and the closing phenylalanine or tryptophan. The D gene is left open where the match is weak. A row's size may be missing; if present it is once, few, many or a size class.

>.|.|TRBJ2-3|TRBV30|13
TGTGCCTGGAGTGGGCAGGGACTGGGTACGCAGTATTTT
CAWSGQGLGTQYF
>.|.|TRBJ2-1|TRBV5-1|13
TGCGCCAGCAGCTTGGATCCGTCCGGGGAGCAGTTCTTC
CASSLDPSGEQFF
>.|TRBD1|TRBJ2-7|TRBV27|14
TGTGCCAGCAGTTTCGGGACAGGTGGATACGAGCAGTACTTC
CASSFGTGGYEQYF
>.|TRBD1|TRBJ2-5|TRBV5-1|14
TGCGCCAGCAGCTTCGGGGACAGAGGGGAGACCCAGTACTTC
CASSFGDRGETQYF
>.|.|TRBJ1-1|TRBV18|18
TGTGCCAGCTCACCACAGTTGGGAGACGACCGCCCGAACACTGAAGCTTTCTTT
CASSPQLGDDRPNTEAFF
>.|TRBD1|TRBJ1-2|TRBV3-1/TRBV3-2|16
TGTGCCAGCAGCCAAGTGGGGACAGGGAGCCTATCTGGCTACACCTTC
CASSQVGTGSLSGYTF
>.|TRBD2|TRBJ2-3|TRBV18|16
TGTGCCAGCTCACCACCTGGGCTAGCGGGGAGGGATACGCAGTATTTT
CASSPPGLAGRDTQYF
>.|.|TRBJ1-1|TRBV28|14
TGTGCCAGCAGTTTACTAGGTGAGCCGACTGAAGCTTTCTTT
CASSLLGEPTEAFF
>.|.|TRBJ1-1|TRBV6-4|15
TGTGCCAGCAGTGAAAGGGGGTTTGGGAACACTGAAGCTTTCTTT
CASSERGFGNTEAFF
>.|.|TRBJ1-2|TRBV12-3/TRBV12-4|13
TGTGCCAGCAGTTTAGGGAGTAACTATGGCTACACCTTC
CASSLGSNYGYTF
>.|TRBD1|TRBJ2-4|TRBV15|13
TGTGCCACGGGACAGGGAACCATAAACATTCAGTACTTC
CATGQGTINIQYF
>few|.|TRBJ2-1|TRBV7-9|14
TGTGCCAGCAGCTTCCTGACGGGATCCGGTGAGCAGTTCTTC
CASSFLTGSGEQFF